Listed here is a single T cell receptor (beta chain). Assay: immunoSEQ multiplex PCR; the TCRdb copy retains only in-frame clones and omits some. This sample has 350 to 450 clones; roughly a fifth occur once, and the top ten carry roughly 13%. This CDR3 comprises 15 residues. Trimming at V came to 6 bases and at J to 0 bases, leaving 4 bases not matched to a gene. Germline V CDR1 and CDR2: SGHNT, YENEEA. This sample stems from a study of sequential checkpoint blockade in melanoma. Across the study: 85 to 95 pretreatment tumor DNA samples were TCRβ immunosequenced.

Treatment in this sample: randomized to nivolumab then ipilimumab (arm A) or the reverse (arm B). V usage is TRBV11-3 and J usage is TRBJ1-1; 10 nucleotides align to TRBD1. This TCR was sampled from a human donor with melanoma. Sequencing used tumor tissue (inferred from file names), obtained from a patient given nivolumab and ipilimumab in sequence. The CDR3 DNA is TGTGCCAGCAGATTGGGGACAGGGGTGAACACTGAAGCTTTCTTT. Translation: CASRLGTGVNTEAFF.